The rows below give T cell receptor beta chains drawn from one sample of a study of T cells expressing NK-cell markers. TCRdb derives one entry per CDR3 protein from the 5' RACE reads, leaving out DNA. The sample's table shows some 390,000 distinct CDR3 sequences. Sequenced sample: blood T cells: a sorted CD56 or NKG2C T cell subset, CD4+ or CD8+ T cells, or bulk PBMC T cells (not recorded which). Receptors originate from a woman between 45 and 65 years old in good health. Both conserved end residues are part of each CDR3.

CDR3	V	J
CASSEQGPEQFF	TRBV25-1	TRBJ2-1
CATSGQAFPGELFF	TRBV2	TRBJ2-2
CAISNRDRGPDEAFF	TRBV10-3	TRBJ1-1
CASSAPYRGVGETQYF	TRBV5-5	TRBJ2-5
CASSRTSGRQETQYF	TRBV28	TRBJ2-5
CASSEYRINQPQHF	TRBV2	TRBJ1-5
CATSREPALAGGNSPLHF	TRBV15	TRBJ1-6
CASSRLAGVGNEQFF	TRBV11-1	TRBJ2-1
CSARRGRGSYNEQFF	TRBV20-1	TRBJ2-1
CASSLEREGSYEQYF	TRBV12-3/TRBV12-4	TRBJ2-7
CASSLATLASSYNEQFF	TRBV5-8	TRBJ2-1
CASSSTGIIVDTQYF	TRBV5-1	TRBJ2-3
CASSQEHGLTDTQYF	TRBV4-1	TRBJ2-3
CASSVLAGDTDTQYF	TRBV10-2	TRBJ2-3
CASSHAGLAGHTGELFF	TRBV4-1	TRBJ2-2
CSPLDPRADTQYF	TRBV20-1	TRBJ2-3
CSAREGLAGVYNEQFF	TRBV20-1	TRBJ2-1
CSAIKADTQYF	TRBV20-1	TRBJ2-3
CASSFTAGPTGNEQFF	TRBV6-5	TRBJ2-1
CASKTGLAINTGELFF	TRBV27	TRBJ2-2
CASSLDGRAQYF	TRBV5-1	TRBJ2-4
CASSIEPDGGYTF	TRBV5-1	TRBJ1-2
CASSLGPLGQFF	TRBV5-1	TRBJ2-1
CSASLWGRASYNEQFF	TRBV20-1	TRBJ2-1
CACPTGEVYGYTF	TRBV7-9	TRBJ1-2
CASSPKSGLQETQYF	TRBV7-9	TRBJ2-5
CASSVRGTGANVLTF	TRBV9	TRBJ2-6
CASSSQKYTDTQYF	TRBV19	TRBJ2-3
CASSYAGSRANIQYF	TRBV6-6	TRBJ2-4
CASSEGQGDYNEQFF	TRBV6-1	TRBJ2-1
CASSPGQGVFNEQFF	TRBV12-3/TRBV12-4	TRBJ2-1
CSARVGRDSRVKSEQFF	TRBV20-1	TRBJ2-1
CASNPLGQGEKLFF	TRBV7-9	TRBJ1-4
CASSLWQETQYF	TRBV7-2	TRBJ2-5
CASRKLAGGNNEQFF	TRBV6-5	TRBJ2-1
CSVDPRDTYGYTF	TRBV29-1	TRBJ1-2
CASSVVGSSYNEQFF	TRBV9	TRBJ2-1
CASSQDPGRSTDTQYF	TRBV14	TRBJ2-3
CASSLKSGPTTDTQYF	TRBV18	TRBJ2-3
CASTSVGNEQFF	TRBV6-5	TRBJ2-1
CAISDSLSGYGYTF	TRBV10-3	TRBJ1-2